Sequencing of this T cell receptor (beta chain) was carried out in a study of control samples from healthy donors and cancer patients. Profiling relied on immunoSEQ multiplex PCR, and the TCRdb table lists in-frame clones only, not all of them. The repertoire holds 140,000 or so clones, around 92% seen once, with 3.2% in the top ten. J lost 7 bases, V lost 4 bases, and 8 bases had no gene match. The germline CDR1 and CDR2 sequences are MDHEN and SYDVKM. The CDR3 is made up of 15 amino acids. The rearrangement links TRBV28 to TRBJ2-3; TRBD1 agrees at 10 bases. The specimen was blood. The sequence came from a man aged 25 to 45 in good health. Written as DNA, the CDR3 is TGTGCCAGCAGTTCCTCCGACAGGGGGCATTATACGCAGTATTTT. Translated: CASSSSDRGHYTQYF.